The sample holds one count of the clone carrying this TCR beta chain. No antigen is known for it. Produced via immunoSEQ multiplex PCR; TCRdb's table is partial and in-frame only. The sample contains a few hundred thousand clones, approximately 83% of which appear only once. This record comes from a study of cytomegalovirus exposure and HLA in healthy donors. Study information: A subsequent analysis stated that the approximately 110 validation repertoires were run on the same platform as the roughly 710 first-cohort repertoires.

Germline CDR1 and CDR2: SGHTA and FQGNSA. The CDR3 is 17 residues long. Unmatched junction bases numbered 12, after V lost 5 bases and J lost 6 bases. Notes on the study in general: A later analysis found first-cohort TCR clusters tended to co-occur in the 90 to 150 validation repertoires. Whilst most TCR sequences proved rare, a subset of public TCRs occurred across many donors.

The TCR comes from a woman between 18 and 30 years old in good health and CMV-seronegative. The chain employs TRBV7-2 and TRBJ2-3; 12 bases align to TRBD2. The sample taken for sequencing was PBMCs. The CDR3 region has the DNA TGTGCCAGCAGCCAGGGGACTAGCGGGTTACTTTTGGATACGCAGTATTTT. Translating gives CASSQGTSGLLLDTQYF.